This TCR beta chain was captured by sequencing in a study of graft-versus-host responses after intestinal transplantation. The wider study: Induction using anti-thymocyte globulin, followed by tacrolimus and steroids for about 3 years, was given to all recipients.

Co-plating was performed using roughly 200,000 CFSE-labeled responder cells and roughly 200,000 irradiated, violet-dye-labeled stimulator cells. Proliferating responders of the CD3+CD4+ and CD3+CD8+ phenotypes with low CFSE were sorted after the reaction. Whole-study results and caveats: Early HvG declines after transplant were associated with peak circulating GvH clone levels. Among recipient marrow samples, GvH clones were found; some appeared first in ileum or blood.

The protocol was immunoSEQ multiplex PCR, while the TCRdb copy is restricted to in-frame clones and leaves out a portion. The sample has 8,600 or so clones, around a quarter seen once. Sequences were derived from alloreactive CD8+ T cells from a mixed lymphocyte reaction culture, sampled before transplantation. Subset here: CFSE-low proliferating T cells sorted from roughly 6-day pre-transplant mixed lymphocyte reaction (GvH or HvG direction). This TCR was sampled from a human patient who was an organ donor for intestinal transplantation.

CDR3 residues: CASSLAYREESNQPQHF. Here the CDR3 DNA reads TGTGCCAGCAGCTTAGCGTATAGGGAGGAAAGCAATCAGCCCCAGCATTTT. The rearrangement links TRBV7-8 to TRBJ1-5; D gene ambiguous. The V end lost 0 bases, the J end lost 1 base, and 13 bases lay between the germline ends. Germline V gene data show CDR1 as SGHVS and CDR2 as FQNEAQ. This CDR3 is built from 17 residues.